A single sample gave rise to the 17 T cell receptor beta chains below, sequenced in a study of regulatory T cells in long-lasting Graves disease. Time point specified: newly diagnosed GD, antithyroid drugs for less than 3 months. Extracted PBMC RNA gave rise to the TCR library. Building of the TCR beta libraries involved iRepertoire HTBI primers and Arm-PCR of CDR3 regions. MiXCR, run by TCRdb on the multiplex PCR reads, gives a single entry per CDR3 protein. Here the sample spans 400,000 to 500,000 distinct CDR3 sequences, 14% to 15% being singletons. These same data were also listed under a study on T cells in Graves' hyperthyroidism and ophthalmopathy.

The sample in question was peripheral blood mononuclear cells (PBMCs), obtained at new diagnosis, from a patient treated with antithyroid drugs. The source of these receptors is a woman aged 25 to 39 with Graves disease.

There are many counts of this clonotype. The chain has TRBV6-1 and TRBJ2-2; 8 positions match TRBD1. V gave up 6 bases and J gave up 4 bases; unmatched junction bases: 7. The germline gives CDR1 MNHNS, CDR2 SASEGT. The length of the CDR3 is 15 residues. The CDR3 region has the DNA TGTGCCAGCAGGCCGGAGGACAGGGTCACCGGGGAGCTGTTTTTT. It translates to CASRPEDRVTGELFF.

This clonotype showed up many times. V gene TRBV28 combines with J gene TRBJ2-1; perhaps TRBD2 as D (6 bases). This CDR3 comprises 15 residues. Germline CDR1 MDHEN, CDR2 SYDVKM. The V and J ends lost 3 bases and 4 bases respectively, with 13 bases between them. For the CDR3, the DNA is TGTGCCAGCAGTTTCTCGGGACTCCTATACAATGAGCAGTTCTTC. It codes for CASSFSGLLYNEQFF. The full variable domain, its missing parts supplied by reference TRBV28 and TRBJ2-1, is DVKVTQSSRYLVKRTGEKVFLECVQDMDHENMFWYRQDPGLGLRLIYFSYDVKMKEKGDIPEGYSVSREKKERFSLILESASTNQTSMYLCASSFSGLLYNEQFFGPGTRLTVL.

There are many counts of this clonotype. J is TRBJ2-7 and V is TRBV28, with 7 bases that match TRBD1. CDR1 and CDR2 from the germline V gene are MDHEN and SYDVKM. Trimming at V came to 3 bases and at J to 0 bases, leaving 14 bases not matched to a gene. The length of the CDR3 is 18 residues. The CDR3 sequence is CASSFRVEGQWHSYEQYF. The CDR3 DNA follows: TGTGCCAGCAGTTTTAGGGTCGAGGGACAGTGGCACTCCTACGAGCAGTACTTC.

This clonotype was recorded a few times. The chain is built from TRBV7-9 and TRBJ2-7; D gene uncertain. There are 11 residues in the CDR3. Looked up from germline, CDR1 is SEHNR and CDR2 is FQNEAQ (reference sequence). The V and J ends lost 0 bases and 6 bases respectively, with 3 bases between them. The chain's CDR3 is CASSLALEQYF. The CDR3 DNA sequence: TGTGCCAGCAGCTTAGCGCTCGAGCAGTACTTC.

This clonotype was detected many times. The genes are TRBV27 and TRBJ1-1; D gene uncertain. Germline CDR1 reads MNHEY; CDR2 reads SMNVEV (reference sequence). The CDR3 runs 15 residues. V was pared by 3 bases and J by 8 bases, with 19 bases between. The CDR3 DNA follows: TGTGCCAGCAGTTTTAGGAGCCTTGGAGTTGCCGAAGCTTTCTTT. Its protein product is CASSFRSLGVAEAFF.

This clonotype was found many times. The rearrangement links TRBV27 to TRBJ2-1; TRBD2 matches 9 bases. The CDR3 has 17 amino acids. Trimming removed 5 bases from V and 7 bases from J; junction bases left unmatched: 15. Germline V lookup: CDR1 MNHEY, CDR2 SMNVEV (reference sequence). CDR3 region: CASSRHGSGRTSNEQFF. In DNA, the CDR3 is TGTGCCAGCAGTCGCCATGGGAGCGGGAGGACCAGTAATGAGCAGTTCTTC.

About this clonotype itself: A much more abundant neighbour one base away suggests this may be a read error. This sequence joins TRBV5-5 and TRBJ2-1; D possibly matches TRBD1 or TRBD2 (5 bases each). Germline values: CDR1 SGHKS, CDR2 YYEKEE (reference sequence). CDR3 length: 15 residues. Trimming left V 6 bases short and J 7 bases short, with 20 bases between. The chain's CDR3 is CASIPGAVGMNEQFF. The CDR3 nucleotides read TGTGCCAGCATCCCCGGGGCTGTCGGCATGAATGAGCAGTTCTTC.

This clonotype was seen repeatedly, ten times or more. This chain uses TRBV30 with TRBJ2-1, with TRBD2 as a possible D gene (6 bases). V lost 3 bases and J 9 bases, leaving 9 bases between the germline ends. The CDR3 is made up of 11 amino acids. The germline V gene has CDR1 GTSNPN and CDR2 SVGIG (reference sequence). CDR3 loop: CAWSAEGEQFF. In DNA, the CDR3 is TGTGCCTGGAGCGCGGAGGGTGAGCAGTTCTTC.

This clonotype has at least ten counts. This rearrangement joins TRBV7-2 to TRBJ1-3; D perhaps matches TRBD1 (6 bases). Germline CDR1 and CDR2: SGHTA and FQGNSA. V was clipped by 2 bases and J by 2 bases, with 7 bases between them. CDR3 length: 14 amino acids. The CDR3 sequence: CASSLRGPGNTIYF. In DNA, the CDR3 is TGTGCCAGCAGCTTACGGGGGCCTGGAAACACCATATATTTT.

The genes are TRBV6-1 and TRBJ2-7; D call uncertain. The germline V and J ends were trimmed by 3 bases and 3 bases, with 15 bases remaining between them. Germline-derived CDR1 and CDR2 are MNHNS and SASEGT. This CDR3 has 15 residues. The CDR3 sequence is CASSDYPEQRYEQYF. The CDR3 region has the DNA TGTGCCAGCAGTGATTACCCGGAGCAGCGCTACGAGCAGTACTTC.

There are a few counts of this clonotype. The chain is built from TRBV28 and TRBJ2-7; 12 positions agree with TRBD2. CDR1 MDHEN and CDR2 SYDVKM come from the germline V gene. The V and J ends lost 8 bases and 0 bases, in that order; junction bases with no gene match: 11. This CDR3 has 17 residues. CDR3 sequence (DNA): TGTGCCAGCCTAAACGGACTAGCGGGACCGAGCTCCTACGAGCAGTACTTC. Translated, it gives CASLNGLAGPSSYEQYF.

The rearrangement joins TRBV5-1 to TRBJ2-7, with TRBD1 as a possible D gene (5 bases). The CDR3 contains 17 residues. Germline V gene lookup returns CDR1 SGHRS and CDR2 YFSETQ. Trimming stripped 0 bases from V and 7 bases from J, with 23 bases between. In nucleotides, the CDR3 is TGCGCCAGCAGCTTGGTCTCCGTCTTGGCAGGGATACATGAGCAGTACTTC. This sequence encodes CASSLVSVLAGIHEQYF.

This clonotype turned up a few times. This sequence joins TRBV19 and TRBJ2-1; D remains ambiguous. There are 16 residues in the CDR3. The V end lost 5 bases, the J end lost 8 bases, and 22 bases lay between the germline ends. CDR1 is LNHDA and CDR2 is SQIVND in the germline V gene (reference sequence). The CDR3 is CASSARHGKNNDEQFF. The CDR3 region has the DNA TGTGCCAGTAGTGCTCGACATGGGAAAAATAACGATGAGCAGTTCTTC.

V usage is TRBV11-3 and J usage is TRBJ1-3; possible D gene TRBD1, 6 bases. V gave up 5 bases and J gave up 3 bases, with 14 bases separating them. From germline, CDR1 is SGHNT and CDR2 YENEEA. This CDR3 is built from 15 residues. The CDR3 DNA follows: TGTGCCAGCAGCGCGCGGGGGCTGGTTGGAAACACCATATATTTT. Translated, it gives CASSARGLVGNTIYF.

This clonotype was seen repeatedly, ten times or more. CDR3 sequence reads: CASSLKTSGLPEQFF. CDR3 in DNA: TGTGCCAGCAGTTTAAAAACTAGCGGGCTCCCCGAGCAGTTCTTC. V and J are TRBV27 and TRBJ2-1, with 9 bases lining up with TRBD2. Germline V gives CDR1 MNHEY, CDR2 SMNVEV (reference sequence). V lost 2 bases, J lost 10 bases, and 9 bases stayed unmatched. CDR3 length equals 15 residues.

In its sample, this clonotype was seen many times. The CDR3 region is CAWSAGTSGRRSYNEQFF. The CDR3 bases are TGTGCCTGGAGCGCAGGGACTAGCGGAAGGAGGTCCTACAATGAGCAGTTCTTC. The V and J genes are TRBV30 and TRBJ2-1; TRBD2 matches at 11 bases. V lost 3 bases to trimming and J lost 1 base; unmatched junction nucleotides: 11. The CDR3 totals 18 residues. The germline gives CDR1 GTSNPN, CDR2 SVGIG (reference sequence).

This clonotype was counted at least ten times. The gene calls are TRBV20-1 and TRBJ2-7; 9 nucleotides match TRBD2. V shed 5 bases and J 4 bases; nucleotides not matched to a gene: 15. Germline V CDR1 and CDR2: DFQATT, SNEGSKA (reference sequence). CDR3 length: 16 amino acids. The CDR3 nucleotides read TGCAGTGCTCCAAACCCGAATAGCGGGAGTGCTTACGAGCAGTACTTC. Residues: CSAPNPNSGSAYEQYF.